Below are 16 T cell receptor beta chains sequenced from a single sample in a study of Graves' ophthalmopathy and Graves' hyperthyroidism. RNA transcripts were the template, and TCR beta CDR3 regions were amplified from them. An initial RT-PCR round employing HTBI primers preceded a second-round multiplex PCR. TCRdb re-derived calls from the multiplex PCR reads in MiXCR, one entry per CDR3 protein. The sample has 300,000 to 400,000 distinct CDR3 sequences; roughly 15% are singletons. Sequencing was done on a sample of peripheral blood. The source is an adult man with Graves' ophthalmopathy.

Here the CDR3 DNA reads TGTGCCAGTAGTATACGGCACAGCTCCTACGAGCAGTACTTC. Protein: CASSIRHSSYEQYF. The chain combines TRBV19 with TRBJ2-7; D unresolved. The CDR3 contains 14 residues. V was cut by 2 bases and J by 0 bases, with 8 bases left in between. Germline CDR1 and CDR2: LNHDA and SQIVND (reference sequence). The full variable domain, in which reference TRBV19 and TRBJ2-7 provide the parts outside the CDR3, is DGGITQSPKYLFRKEGQNVTLSCEQNLNHDAMYWYRQDPGQGLRLIYYSQIVNDFQKGDIAEGYSVSREKKESFPLTVTSAQKNPTAFYLCASSIRHSSYEQYFGPGTRLTVT.

This clonotype was counted many times. The gene calls are TRBV7-9 and TRBJ1-1; 7 nucleotides line up with TRBD1. The CDR3 spans 15 residues. Germline V gives CDR1 SEHNR, CDR2 FQNEAQ (reference sequence). V was pared by 5 bases and J by 1 base, with 7 bases of the junction left unmatched. Written as DNA, the CDR3 is TGTGCCAGCAGCATCAAGGGACAGAAGAACACTGAAGCTTTCTTT. Protein sequence: CASSIKGQKNTEAFF.

In this sample, this clonotype turned up many times. The rearrangement joins TRBV12-3 or TRBV12-4 to TRBJ1-1, with TRBD1 as a possible D gene (5 bases). CDR3 length equals 13 residues. V was cut by 9 bases and J by 5 bases, with 16 bases left in between. The CDR3 here is CASQTGGGTEAFF. For the CDR3, the DNA is TGTGCCAGTCAAACGGGGGGAGGTACTGAAGCTTTCTTT.

The V call is TRBV6-1, the J call TRBJ2-2; 10 bases are a match to TRBD2. The V and J ends lost 7 bases and 5 bases, in that order; junction bases with no gene match: 7. CDR1 is MNHNS, CDR2 SASEGT, per germline. The CDR3 extends over 15 amino acids. The chain's CDR3 is CASTQGSGRTGELFF. In DNA form, the CDR3 reads TGTGCCAGCACCCAAGGTAGCGGGAGGACCGGGGAGCTGTTTTTT.

At least ten counts were recorded for this clonotype. The J gene is TRBJ2-7, the V gene TRBV27, with 9 positions matching TRBD1. This CDR3 is 15 amino acids long. The germline V gene has CDR1 MNHEY and CDR2 SMNVEV (reference sequence). V lost 6 bases, J lost 2 bases, and 8 bases stayed unmatched. The CDR3 loop is CASSRTGDTPYEQYF. The CDR3 region has the DNA TGTGCCAGCAGCCGGACAGGGGATACCCCCTACGAGCAGTACTTC.

In its sample, this clonotype was seen many times. The V call is TRBV9, the J call TRBJ1-1; D might be TRBD1 (6 bases). The CDR3 has 17 amino acids. V lost 1 base to trimming and J lost 0 bases, with 16 bases between them. CDR1 is SGDLS and CDR2 is YYNGEE in the germline V gene. The CDR3 DNA reads TGTGCCAGCAGCGTACGGGACACAATGAGCGTGAACACTGAAGCTTTCTTT. This encodes CASSVRDTMSVNTEAFF. The full variable domain, completed using reference TRBV9 and TRBJ1-1, is DSGVTQTPKHLITATGQRVTLRCSPRSGDLSVYWYQQSLDQGLQFLIQYYNGEERAKGNILERFSAQQFPDLHSELNLSSLELGDSALYFCASSVRDTMSVNTEAFFGQGTRLTVV.

The V gene is TRBV6-1, the J gene TRBJ2-7; no definite D call. CDR1 MNHNS and CDR2 SASEGT come from the germline V gene. The V end was cut by 7 bases, the J end by 4 bases, with 17 bases between. The CDR3 has 14 amino acids. The CDR3 region is CASKDQEDPYEQYF. The CDR3 nucleotides read TGTGCCAGCAAGGATCAGGAAGATCCATACGAGCAGTACTTC.

This rearrangement joins TRBV19 to TRBJ1-1; TRBD1 might be the D (6 bases). The CDR3 spans 15 residues. Trimming left V 5 bases short and J 1 base short, with 14 bases between. The germline CDR1 and CDR2 sequences are LNHDA and SQIVND (reference sequence). CDR3 protein: CASSPDRQENTEAFF. Here the CDR3 DNA reads TGTGCCAGTAGTCCAGATAGACAGGAGAACACTGAAGCTTTCTTT. The full variable domain, with the rest looked up from reference TRBV19 and TRBJ1-1, is DGGITQSPKYLFRKEGQNVTLSCEQNLNHDAMYWYRQDPGQGLRLIYYSQIVNDFQKGDIAEGYSVSREKKESFPLTVTSAQKNPTAFYLCASSPDRQENTEAFFGQGTRLTVV.

The table lists this clonotype with many counts. The chain employs TRBV15 and TRBJ2-7, with 11 bases that match TRBD2. J was trimmed by 3 bases and V by 3 bases; bases with no gene match: 4. Germline loops: CDR1 LNHNV, CDR2 YYDKDF (reference sequence). The CDR3 loop spans 15 amino acids. Here the CDR3 DNA reads TGTGCCACCAGCAGTAGACTAGCGGGGATCTACGAGCAGTACTTC. Protein sequence: CATSSRLAGIYEQYF.

The table lists this clonotype with many counts. This may come from a read error, since a much larger clone is one base off. Lacking the conserved final phenylalanine or tryptophan, this CDR3 likely reflects a read error. The CDR3 here is CASKYTVTEAFS. In DNA form, the CDR3 reads TGTGCCAGCAAGTATACGGTCACTGAAGCTTTCTCT. V and J are TRBV2 and TRBJ1-1; D remains ambiguous. This CDR3 has 12 amino acids. Germline CDR1 is SNHLY and CDR2 is FYNNEI. Between the trimmed V and J ends, which lost 7 bases and 4 bases, there was a span of 10 bases.

The CDR3 sequence is CASSLDPVGQGYEQYF. The CDR3 DNA reads TGTGCCAGCAGCTTAGATCCAGTAGGACAGGGGTACGAGCAGTACTTC. The rearrangement joins TRBV11-2 to TRBJ2-7; 9 nucleotides align to TRBD1. This CDR3 is built from 16 residues. Germline assignment: CDR1 SGHAT and CDR2 FQNNGV. Unmatched junction bases numbered 7, after V lost 0 bases and J lost 4 bases.

This clonotype appeared many times. The rearrangement links TRBV7-3 to TRBJ1-6; TRBD1 matches at 9 bases. CDR1 and CDR2 from the germline V gene are SGHTA and FQGTGA. The V segment lost 5 bases and the J segment 10 bases; nucleotides outside the gene matches: 9. This CDR3 spans 15 amino acids. Here the CDR3 reads CASSLNPGQGSPLHF. The CDR3 bases are TGTGCCAGCAGCCTAAACCCCGGACAGGGGTCACCCCTCCACTTT.

This clonotype has a count of ten or more. This chain uses TRBV7-2 with TRBJ2-7; TRBD1 matches 9 bases. Per germline, CDR1 SGHTA and CDR2 FQGNSA. The CDR3 has 15 amino acids. The junction had 12 bases not matched to a gene; V was cut back by 6 bases and J by 6 bases. The CDR3 loop is CASRMGDRVWSEQYF. CDR3 DNA: TGTGCCAGCAGGATGGGGGACAGGGTTTGGTCCGAGCAGTACTTC.

This clonotype was picked up many times. J is TRBJ2-7 and V is TRBV11-2; D is unresolved. Germline CDR1 and CDR2: SGHAT and FQNNGV. V lost 3 bases, J lost 0 bases, and 9 bases lay in between. This CDR3 has 14 residues. CDR3 protein: CASSFFGSSYEQYF. The CDR3 coding sequence is TGTGCCAGCAGCTTTTTCGGTAGCTCCTACGAGCAGTACTTC.

In its sample, this clonotype was seen many times. V usage is TRBV3-1 and J usage is TRBJ1-2, with unresolved D. V lost 5 bases and J lost 4, with 11 bases in between. The CDR3 sequence is 13 residues long. Germline values: CDR1 LGHDT, CDR2 YNNKEL (reference sequence). CDR3 nucleotides: TGTGCCAGCAGCACCGTTGTGGGCTATGGCTACACCTTC. Encoded protein: CASSTVVGYGYTF.

This clonotype was seen at least ten times. The chain uses TRBV4-3 and TRBJ2-5; no definite D call. There are 13 residues in the CDR3. Germline CDR1 and CDR2: LGHNA and YSLEER. The ends were cut back, 0 bases at V and 4 bases at J, with 6 bases in the middle. CDR3 amino acids: CASSQEFRETQYF. CDR3 nucleotides: TGCGCCAGCAGCCAAGAGTTTCGAGAGACCCAGTACTTC.